The rows below give T cell receptor beta chains drawn from one sample of a study of T cells in Graves' hyperthyroidism and ophthalmopathy. TCRdb recomputed calls from the multiplex PCR reads with MiXCR, one row per CDR3 protein. The table shows about 290,000 distinct CDR3 sequences, with roughly 15% occurring only once. The sample comprised blood. These receptors were obtained from a woman aged 40-49 years with Graves' hyperthyroidism. Each CDR3 is given with its conserved first and last residue. Fields, in order: D gene, J gene, clone size, CDR3 length, V gene, CDR3 DNA, CDR3 protein. D genes are given only for firm matches. Rows give clone size only sometimes, using once, few, many, or a class for an expanded clone.

D: NA; J: TRBJ1-1; size: NA; length: 13; V: TRBV6-1; DNA: TGTGCCAGCAAGGGGAGAATTCACGCTGAAGCTTTCTTT; CDR3: CASKGRIHAEAFF
D: TRBD2; J: TRBJ2-1; size: NA; length: 13; V: TRBV11-2; DNA: TGTGCCAGCAGCTTAGAGCTAGCGGGGGAACAGTTCTTC; CDR3: CASSLELAGEQFF
D: NA; J: TRBJ2-7; size: many; length: 13; V: TRBV2; DNA: TGTGCCAGCAGTGGATTGTGGGTTGGGGAGCAGTACTTC; CDR3: CASSGLWVGEQYF
D: TRBD1; J: TRBJ1-1; size: NA; length: 14; V: TRBV5-1; DNA: TGCGCCAGCAGCTTGCAACCAGGGGGGGCTGAAGCTTTCTTT; CDR3: CASSLQPGGAEAFF
D: NA; J: TRBJ2-7; size: NA; length: 15; V: TRBV6-1; DNA: TGTGCCATACTTCCGGGGCCTACTCCTCACTACGAGCAGTACTTC; CDR3: CAILPGPTPHYEQYF
D: NA; J: TRBJ1-5; size: NA; length: 16; V: TRBV19; DNA: TGTGCCAGTAGCGTCGGCGGATATAGGGGCAATCAGCCCCAGCATTTT; CDR3: CASSVGGYRGNQPQHF
D: NA; J: TRBJ1-5; size: few; length: 13; V: TRBV19; DNA: TGTGCCAGTAGTATGGGCGGGAATCAGCCCCAGCATTTT; CDR3: CASSMGGNQPQHF
D: NA; J: TRBJ2-7; size: many; length: 13; V: TRBV27; DNA: TGTGCCAGCGGCAAAAGGGGACAAAGCAAGCAGTACTTC; CDR3: CASGKRGQSKQYF
D: NA; J: TRBJ2-1; size: NA; length: 14; V: TRBV29-1; DNA: TGCAGCGGAGATCCCACAGGGAGCAAAGGTGAGCAGTTCTTC; CDR3: CSGDPTGSKGEQFF
D: NA; J: TRBJ1-1; size: many; length: 15; V: TRBV7-2; DNA: TGTGCCAGCAGTTTCCGGGGTGGGGGCATCACTGAAGCTTTCTTT; CDR3: CASSFRGGGITEAFF
D: NA; J: TRBJ1-4; size: few; length: 15; V: TRBV5-4; DNA: TGTGCCAGCAGCTTGGCTGGAGGGAGGGTTGAAAAACTGTTTTTT; CDR3: CASSLAGGRVEKLFF
D: NA; J: TRBJ1-5; size: NA; length: 16; V: TRBV28; DNA: TGTGCCAGCAGTTCCGCCTCAGGGGACCGCAATCAGCCCCAGCATTTT; CDR3: CASSSASGDRNQPQHF
D: TRBD2; J: TRBJ2-7; size: many; length: 15; V: TRBV12-3/TRBV12-4; DNA: TGTGCCAGCAGTCCCCCGGGGGGGGGGGCCTACGAGCAGTACTTC; CDR3: CASSPPGGGAYEQYF
D: TRBD1; J: TRBJ2-7; size: many; length: 13; V: TRBV27; DNA: TGTGCCAGCAGTTTAAACAGGGGTACCGAGCAGTACTTC; CDR3: CASSLNRGTEQYF
D: NA; J: TRBJ2-2; size: many; length: 15; V: TRBV5-5; DNA: TGTGCCAGCAGCGAAGGGGGTTGGAGCACCGGGGAGCTGTTTTTT; CDR3: CASSEGGWSTGELFF
D: NA; J: TRBJ1-5; size: NA; length: 15; V: TRBV15; DNA: TGTGCCACCAGCAGAGATGGTAAGGGAGGACAGCCCCAGCATTTT; CDR3: CATSRDGKGGQPQHF
D: TRBD1; J: TRBJ2-4; size: NA; length: 11; V: TRBV29-1; DNA: TGCAGCGTTGGACAGGGGAACATTCAGTACTTC; CDR3: CSVGQGNIQYF
D: TRBD1; J: TRBJ2-7; size: NA; length: 14; V: TRBV18; DNA: TGTGCCAGCTCACTAGACAGGGGAGTCAACGAGCAGTACTTC; CDR3: CASSLDRGVNEQYF
D: NA; J: TRBJ2-1; size: many; length: 13; V: TRBV5-6; DNA: TGTGCCAGCAGCTTGATGGTTGGGGATGAGCAGTTCTTC; CDR3: CASSLMVGDEQFF
D: TRBD2; J: TRBJ2-3; size: few; length: 14; V: TRBV6-2/TRBV6-3; DNA: TGTGCCAGCAGCCAGCGGGAGGGCCGAGATACGCAGTATTTT; CDR3: CASSQREGRDTQYF
D: NA; J: TRBJ1-5; size: few; length: 17; V: TRBV6-2/TRBV6-3; DNA: TGTGCCAGCAGTTACTCCGCCGGGGCCGGGACAAATCAGCCCCAGCATTTT; CDR3: CASSYSAGAGTNQPQHF
D: NA; J: TRBJ1-4; size: many; length: 12; V: TRBV2; DNA: TGTGCCACCGTGGACGACAATGAAAAACTGTTTTTT; CDR3: CATVDDNEKLFF
D: TRBD1; J: TRBJ2-7; size: NA; length: 16; V: TRBV29-1; DNA: TGCAGCGTTGATAACCATCCGGACAGGGACCCCTACGAGCAGTACTTC; CDR3: CSVDNHPDRDPYEQYF
D: TRBD1; J: TRBJ2-3; size: many; length: 15; V: TRBV10-3; DNA: TGTGCCATCAGAGCGGACAGGGTGGACACAGATACGCAGTATTTT; CDR3: CAIRADRVDTDTQYF
D: NA; J: TRBJ2-3; size: NA; length: 15; V: TRBV19; DNA: TGTGCCAGTGCAACCCCGGGGAAAAGCACAGATACGCAGTATTTT; CDR3: CASATPGKSTDTQYF
D: NA; J: TRBJ2-2; size: many; length: 13; V: TRBV9; DNA: TGTGCCAGCAGCCTCCTGGAAGTCGGGGAGCTGTTTTTT; CDR3: CASSLLEVGELFF
D: TRBD2; J: TRBJ2-7; size: many; length: 15; V: TRBV20-1; DNA: TGCAGTGCTAGACGAGAAGCGGGAGGGCCGGCCGAGCAGTACTTC; CDR3: CSARREAGGPAEQYF
D: TRBD2; J: TRBJ2-3; size: many; length: 16; V: TRBV7-2; DNA: TGTGCCAGCAGCGGGCCTAGCGGGCCCGTCACAGATACGCAGTATTTT; CDR3: CASSGPSGPVTDTQYF
D: NA; J: TRBJ1-1; size: many; length: 15; V: TRBV20-1; DNA: TGCAGTGCTAGAGATACGGGGAGATGGAAGACTGAAGCTTTCTTT; CDR3: CSARDTGRWKTEAFF
D: NA; J: TRBJ1-2; size: many; length: 16; V: TRBV7-9; DNA: TGTGCCAGCAGCACGCAGGGTGGGGGACCGCACTATGGCTACACCTTC; CDR3: CASSTQGGGPHYGYTF
D: NA; J: TRBJ2-1; size: many; length: 14; V: TRBV11-1; DNA: TGTGCCAGCAGCTTAGCGGGAACTGACAATGAGCAGTTCTTC; CDR3: CASSLAGTDNEQFF
D: TRBD1; J: TRBJ2-3; size: many; length: 15; V: TRBV20-1; DNA: TGCAGTGCTATCGGGGACAGGTTTTCGGGAGATACGCAGTATTTT; CDR3: CSAIGDRFSGDTQYF
D: TRBD2; J: TRBJ2-1; size: NA; length: 15; V: TRBV28; DNA: TGTGCCAGCAGGGGGTCGGGAGGCCCCTACAATGAGCAGTTCTTC; CDR3: CASRGSGGPYNEQFF
D: NA; J: TRBJ1-1; size: many; length: 14; V: TRBV20-1; DNA: TGCAGTGCTTTTAGGGGAGCCGGGAACACTGAAGCTTTCTTT; CDR3: CSAFRGAGNTEAFF
D: NA; J: TRBJ2-5; size: NA; length: 14; V: TRBV12-3/TRBV12-4; DNA: TGTGCCAGCAGTTATCACAGGATGTCGGAGACCCAGTACTTC; CDR3: CASSYHRMSETQYF
D: TRBD2; J: TRBJ2-1; size: few; length: 16; V: TRBV6-1; DNA: TGTGCCAGCAGTTTACTAGCGGGAGGGTCCGACAATGAGCAGTTCTTC; CDR3: CASSLLAGGSDNEQFF
D: NA; J: TRBJ1-2; size: NA; length: 15; V: TRBV18; DNA: TGTGCCAGCTCACCCGGATTGAATAGGAACTATGGCTACACCTTC; CDR3: CASSPGLNRNYGYTF
D: TRBD1; J: TRBJ2-5; size: many; length: 12; V: TRBV3-1; DNA: TGTGCCAGCAGCCAAGGCGGGACAGGCCAGTACTTC; CDR3: CASSQGGTGQYF
D: NA; J: TRBJ1-3; size: once; length: 14; V: TRBV6-5; DNA: TGTGCCAGCAGTACTCACAGGGCTGGAAACACCATATATTTT; CDR3: CASSTHRAGNTIYF
D: TRBD1; J: TRBJ2-3; size: many; length: 16; V: TRBV3-1; DNA: TGTGCCAGCAGCCTAAGTGGGACAGGGAGCACAGATACGCAGTATTTT; CDR3: CASSLSGTGSTDTQYF
D: NA; J: TRBJ1-2; size: many; length: 13; V: TRBV3-1; DNA: TGTGCCAGCAGCCAAGATCTTGCCTATGGCTACACCTTC; CDR3: CASSQDLAYGYTF
D: TRBD1; J: TRBJ1-5; size: many; length: 14; V: TRBV28; DNA: TGTGCCAGCAGCCGGGACAGCCTTTTGAAGCCCCAGCATTTT; CDR3: CASSRDSLLKPQHF
D: NA; J: TRBJ1-1; size: many; length: 14; V: TRBV28; DNA: TGTGCCAGCAGTTTAATTCGACAGAGCCTTGAAGCTTTCTTT; CDR3: CASSLIRQSLEAFF
D: NA; J: TRBJ2-3; size: many; length: 12; V: TRBV5-6; DNA: TGTGCCAGCAGCTGGTCAGGGTATACGCAGTATTTT; CDR3: CASSWSGYTQYF
D: NA; J: TRBJ1-4; size: NA; length: 15; V: TRBV9; DNA: TGTGCCAGCAGCCCAGCCGGGACAATTAATGAAAAACTGTTTTTT; CDR3: CASSPAGTINEKLFF
D: TRBD2; J: TRBJ2-1; size: NA; length: 18; V: TRBV7-8; DNA: TGTGCCAGCAGCTTTTCCCGCCTCACTAGCGGAGTATACAATGAGCAGTTCTTC; CDR3: CASSFSRLTSGVYNEQFF
D: TRBD2; J: TRBJ2-3; size: many; length: 14; V: TRBV6-1; DNA: TGTGCCAGCAGTGGACTAGCGGGAGCCGATACGCAGTATTTT; CDR3: CASSGLAGADTQYF
D: NA; J: TRBJ2-2; size: many; length: 14; V: TRBV6-1; DNA: TGTGCCAGCAGTGAATCGGGTCGACTTGGGGAGCTGTTTTTT; CDR3: CASSESGRLGELFF
D: NA; J: TRBJ2-3; size: few; length: 13; V: TRBV7-3; DNA: TGTGCCAGCAGCTTAAATTCTGCAGATACGCAGTATTTT; CDR3: CASSLNSADTQYF
D: TRBD1; J: TRBJ2-7; size: NA; length: 16; V: TRBV9; DNA: TGTGCCAGCAGCGTAGCTCCCGGGACAGGGTTCTACGAGCAGTACTTC; CDR3: CASSVAPGTGFYEQYF
D: NA; J: TRBJ2-5; size: many; length: 15; V: TRBV7-9; DNA: TGTGCCAGCAGCCCGGGACACTTGGACCAAGAGACCCAGTACTTC; CDR3: CASSPGHLDQETQYF
D: TRBD1; J: TRBJ1-4; size: many; length: 15; V: TRBV2; DNA: TGTGCCAGCAAGGGACAGGGCCTTACTAATGAAAAACTGTTTTTT; CDR3: CASKGQGLTNEKLFF